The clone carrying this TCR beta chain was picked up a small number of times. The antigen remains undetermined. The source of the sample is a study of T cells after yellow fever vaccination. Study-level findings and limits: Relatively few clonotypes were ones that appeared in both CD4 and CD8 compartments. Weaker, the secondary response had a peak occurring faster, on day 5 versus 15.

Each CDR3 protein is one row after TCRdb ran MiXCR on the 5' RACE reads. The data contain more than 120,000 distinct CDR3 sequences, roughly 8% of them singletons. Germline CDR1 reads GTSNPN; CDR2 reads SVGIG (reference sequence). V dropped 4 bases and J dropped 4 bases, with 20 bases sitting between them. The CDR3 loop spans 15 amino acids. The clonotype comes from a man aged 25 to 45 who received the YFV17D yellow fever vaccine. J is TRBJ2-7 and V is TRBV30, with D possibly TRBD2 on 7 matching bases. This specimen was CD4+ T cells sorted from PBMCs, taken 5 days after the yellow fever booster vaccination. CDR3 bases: TGTGCCTGGACACTCCGGGGGGCCGCGTGGTACGAGCAGTACTTC. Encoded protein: CAWTLRGAAWYEQYF.